This T cell receptor beta chain was recovered during a study of blood T cells in healthy people across ages. Primed by a sample-barcoded 5' primer and a J-beta primer mix, a second PCR proceeded for roughly 7 to 12 cycles. TCRdb called the 5' RACE reads again in MiXCR, with one record for every CDR3 protein. The sample lists around 1.5 million distinct CDR3 sequences, about 31% occurring once. The CDR3 sequence is 15 residues long. Trimming took 2 bases from V and 2 from J, leaving 10 bases between them. Germline-derived CDR1 and CDR2 are SGHTA and FQGNSA. This TCR was sampled from a woman aged 30 to 39 in good health. The chain carries TRBV7-2 and TRBJ1-5; D not certain. The sample consisted of blood. In DNA form, the CDR3 reads TGTGCCAGCAGCTTATGGATGGACCGCAATCAGCCCCAGCATTTT. Its translation: CASSLWMDRNQPQHF.